A selection of T cell receptor beta chains follows, all from one sample in a study of blood T cell repertoires in COVID-19. Measured with immunoSEQ multiplex PCR; TCRdb has only the in-frame clones, and not every one. The repertoire consists of fewer than 250,000 clones, with approximately 85% occurring once and the leading ten covering about 4.8%. Sequences were obtained from peripheral blood. The origin of the receptors is a woman aged 70 to 79 with acute or convalescent COVID-19. The CDR3 runs from the conserved cysteine through the conserved F or W. Fields, in order: V gene, D gene, clone size, J gene, CDR3 protein, CDR3 DNA. A D gene is named only where the DNA matches it firmly. Clone size is stated in some rows and not others, as once, few, many or a class when expanded.

TRBV2,.,.,TRBJ1-2,CASGTTVFNGYTF,TGTGCCAGCGGAACCACAGTGTTCAATGGCTACACCTTC
TRBV3-1/TRBV3-2,TRBD1,.,TRBJ2-7,CASTPGTGRDEQYF,TGTGCCAGCACCCCCGGGACAGGGAGGGACGAGCAGTACTTC
TRBV6-5,TRBD1,.,TRBJ2-3,CASMDRGRTDTQYF,TGTGCCAGCATGGACAGGGGGCGCACAGATACGCAGTATTTT
TRBV7-2,TRBD1,.,TRBJ1-5,CASSWGQLGNQPQHF,TGTGCCAGCAGCTGGGGACAGTTGGGCAATCAGCCCCAGCATTTT
TRBV9,TRBD2,.,TRBJ2-1,CASSPGTSVPYNEQFF,TGTGCCAGCAGCCCCGGGACTAGTGTCCCCTACAATGAGCAGTTCTTC
TRBV7-9,.,few,TRBJ1-2,CASSLELGANYGYTF,TGTGCCAGCAGCTTAGAACTGGGGGCCAACTATGGCTACACCTTC
TRBV7-9,TRBD1,.,TRBJ1-1,CASSLADHRGTEAFF,TGTGCCAGCAGCTTAGCAGATCACAGGGGGACTGAAGCTTTCTTT
TRBV3-1/TRBV3-2,.,.,TRBJ2-7,CASSPSRRTPKYEQYF,TGTGCCAGCAGCCCTTCGCGGCGGACACCTAAATACGAGCAGTACTTC
TRBV11-3,.,few,TRBJ1-1,CASSFGSGLNTEAFF,TGTGCCAGCAGCTTTGGCTCAGGGTTGAACACTGAAGCTTTCTTT
TRBV5-1,TRBD1,few,TRBJ1-1,CASSFTQGVTEAFF,TGCGCCAGCAGCTTTACACAGGGGGTCACTGAAGCTTTCTTT
TRBV10-3,.,.,TRBJ1-2,CAISEDRNYTF,TGTGCCATCAGTGAAGACAGAAATTACACCTTC
TRBV19,.,.,TRBJ2-7,CASSAGPRIATYEQYF,TGTGCCAGTAGTGCGGGTCCCAGAATTGCAACCTACGAGCAGTACTTC
TRBV7-2,TRBD1,.,TRBJ1-1,CASNRDRANTEAFF,TGTGCCAGCAACCGGGACAGGGCGAACACTGAAGCTTTCTTT
TRBV20-1,.,.,TRBJ1-1,CSARDYVAFF,TGCAGTGCTAGAGATTATGTAGCTTTCTTT
TRBV5-1,.,.,TRBJ2-5,CASSLAGGRGQETQYF,TGCGCCAGCAGCTTGGCTGGGGGTCGGGGGCAAGAGACCCAGTACTTC
TRBV4-3,TRBD1,few,TRBJ1-4,CASSQDYRGEEKLFF,TGCGCCAGCAGCCAAGATTACAGGGGTGAGGAAAAACTGTTTTTT
TRBV15,.,.,TRBJ2-7,CATTTGRGYEQYF,TGTGCCACCACCACCGGCCGCGGCTACGAGCAGTACTTC
TRBV11-3,.,.,TRBJ1-1,CASSLEEYTEAFF,TGTGCCAGCAGCTTGGAGGAGTACACTGAAGCTTTCTTT
TRBV3-1/TRBV3-2,TRBD1,.,TRBJ2-2,CASSSGGRGLFF,TGTGCCAGCAGCTCAGGGGGTAGAGGGCTGTTTTTT
TRBV7-6,.,.,TRBJ2-5,CASSLASVGKTGETQYF,TGTGCCAGCAGCTTAGCGTCTGTAGGAAAAACAGGAGAGACCCAGTACTTC
TRBV24-1,TRBD1,once,TRBJ2-1,CATSDAGTGINEQFF,TGTGCCACCAGTGATGCCGGGACAGGGATCAATGAGCAGTTCTTC
TRBV5-1,.,.,TRBJ1-1,CASSLARAKNTEAFF,TGCGCCAGCAGCTTGGCCAGGGCAAAGAACACTGAAGCTTTCTTT
TRBV24-1,TRBD1,.,TRBJ2-5,CATSDQGQGEFQETQYF,TGTGCCACCAGTGATCAGGGACAGGGCGAATTCCAAGAGACCCAGTACTTC
TRBV6-6,.,.,TRBJ1-1,CASSLFGTEAFF,TGTGCCAGCAGTCTATTTGGGACAGAAGCTTTCTTT
TRBV6-6,.,.,TRBJ1-4,CASSSASDEKLFF,TGTGCCAGCAGTTCTGCATCGGATGAAAAACTGTTTTTT
TRBV7-2,.,.,TRBJ1-1,CASRLPSGFEAFF,TGTGCCAGCAGACTCCCCTCGGGATTTGAAGCTTTCTTT
TRBV19,TRBD1,.,TRBJ2-5,CASSFGQGRLETQYF,TGTGCCAGTAGCTTTGGACAGGGGAGGTTGGAGACCCAGTACTTC
TRBV6-4,.,.,TRBJ2-2,CASSEYEGANTGELFF,TGTGCCAGCAGTGAATACGAGGGGGCGAACACCGGGGAGCTGTTTTTT
TRBV7-9,TRBD1,.,TRBJ2-7,CASSLDVGQGFYEQYF,TGTGCCAGCAGCTTAGATGTCGGACAGGGCTTTTACGAGCAGTACTTC
TRBV11-2,.,.,TRBJ1-1,CASSLTRGVMNTEAFF,TGTGCCAGCAGCTTAACCAGGGGAGTTATGAACACTGAAGCTTTCTTT
TRBV5-1,TRBD1,.,TRBJ2-5,CASSRNRGGYQETQYF,TGCGCCAGCAGCCGGAACAGGGGTGGGTACCAAGAGACCCAGTACTTC
TRBV4-3,.,few,TRBJ1-2,CASSQDQVGNYGYTF,TGCGCCAGCAGCCAAGACCAGGTCGGAAACTATGGCTACACCTTC
TRBV19,TRBD1,.,TRBJ2-5,CASSRQGPAQETQYF,TGTGCCAGTAGTAGACAGGGGCCAGCCCAAGAGACCCAGTACTTC
TRBV7-9,TRBD1,.,TRBJ2-3,CASSPQTLDRGHTSTQYF,TGTGCCAGCAGCCCCCAAACCTTAGACAGGGGGCACACATCTACGCAGTATTTT
TRBV9,TRBD1,.,TRBJ2-1,CASSPGQGSYNEQFF,TGTGCCAGCAGCCCTGGACAGGGTTCCTACAATGAGCAGTTCTTC
TRBV5-6,.,once,TRBJ1-4,CASSKDTREKLFF,TGTGCCAGCAGCAAGGACACCCGGGAAAAACTGTTTTTT
TRBV7-2,TRBD1,.,TRBJ2-7,CASSDRAVPWHYEQYF,TGTGCCAGCAGTGACAGGGCGGTCCCCTGGCACTACGAGCAGTACTTC
TRBV7-9,.,.,TRBJ2-7,CASSSTSLLEQYF,TGTGCCAGCAGCTCCACTTCCCTTTTGGAGCAGTACTTC
TRBV7-2,TRBD2,.,TRBJ2-1,CASSPIAGSYNEQFF,TGTGCCAGCAGCCCTATAGCGGGCTCCTACAATGAGCAGTTCTTC
TRBV9,.,.,TRBJ1-6,CASSVSQQNSPLHF,TGTGCCAGCAGCGTATCACAGCAAAATTCACCCCTCCACTTT
TRBV2,TRBD1,.,TRBJ1-4,CASSGQGLANEKLFF,TGTGCCAGCAGCGGACAGGGTTTGGCTAATGAAAAACTGTTTTTT
TRBV25-1,TRBD2,.,TRBJ2-1,CASSDTGLARSVEQFF,TGTGCCAGCAGTGACACCGGACTAGCCCGATCGGTTGAGCAGTTCTTC
TRBV2,.,.,TRBJ1-4,CASSWGRVNEKLFF,TGTGCCAGCAGTTGGGGCAGGGTTAATGAAAAACTGTTTTTT
TRBV5-5,.,.,TRBJ1-4,CASIPGGSNEKLFF,TGTGCCAGCATCCCTGGAGGGTCTAATGAAAAACTGTTTTTT
TRBV15,.,.,TRBJ1-1,CATSQAGLDTEAFF,TGTGCCACCAGCCAAGCGGGGCTCGACACTGAAGCTTTCTTT
TRBV4-3,TRBD1,once,TRBJ1-3,CASSQAPPGQSSGNTIYF,TGCGCCAGCAGCCAAGCCCCACCGGGACAGAGCTCTGGAAACACCATATATTTT
TRBV20-1,.,.,TRBJ1-1,CSGQLNTEAFF,TGCAGCGGACAGTTGAACACTGAAGCTTTCTTT
TRBV5-4,TRBD2,.,TRBJ2-5,CASSGGAGGPEETQYF,TGTGCCAGCAGCGGGGGAGCGGGGGGGCCTGAAGAGACCCAGTACTTC
TRBV12-3/TRBV12-4,.,.,TRBJ2-3,CASSPGGTDTQYF,TGTGCCAGCAGTCCAGGGGGCACAGATACGCAGTATTTT
TRBV21-1,.,.,TRBJ2-7,CASKTGGPYEQYF,TGTGCCAGTAAGACAGGGGGCCCCTACGAGCAGTACTTC
TRBV5-1,.,.,TRBJ2-5,CASSPGGETQYF,TGCGCCAGCAGCCCTGGGGGCGAGACCCAGTACTTC
TRBV19,.,.,TRBJ1-5,CASSIEGSQPQHF,TGTGCCAGTAGTATAGAAGGGAGTCAGCCCCAGCATTTT